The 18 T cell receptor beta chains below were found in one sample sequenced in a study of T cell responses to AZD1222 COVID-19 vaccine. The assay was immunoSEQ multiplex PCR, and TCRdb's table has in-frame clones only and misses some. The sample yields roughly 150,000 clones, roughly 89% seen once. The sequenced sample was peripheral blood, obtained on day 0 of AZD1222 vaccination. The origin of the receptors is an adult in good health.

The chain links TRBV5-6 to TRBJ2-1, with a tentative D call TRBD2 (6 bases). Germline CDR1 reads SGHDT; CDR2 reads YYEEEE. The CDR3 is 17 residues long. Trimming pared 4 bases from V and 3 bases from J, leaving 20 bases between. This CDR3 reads CASSPGGAGILYNEQFF. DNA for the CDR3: TGTGCCAGCAGCCCTGGAGGGGCTGGAATCCTCTACAATGAGCAGTTCTTC.

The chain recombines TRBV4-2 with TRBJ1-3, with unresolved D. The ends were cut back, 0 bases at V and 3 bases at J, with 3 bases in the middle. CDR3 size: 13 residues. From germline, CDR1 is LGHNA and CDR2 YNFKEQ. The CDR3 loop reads CASSQDYGNTIYF. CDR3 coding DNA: TGTGCCAGCAGCCAAGATTATGGAAACACCATATATTTT.

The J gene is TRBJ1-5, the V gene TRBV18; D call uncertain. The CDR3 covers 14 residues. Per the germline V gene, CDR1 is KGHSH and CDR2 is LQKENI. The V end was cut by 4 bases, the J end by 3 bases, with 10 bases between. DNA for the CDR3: TGTGCCAGCTCACAAGGACGGAACAATCAGCCCCAGCATTTT. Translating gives CASSQGRNNQPQHF.

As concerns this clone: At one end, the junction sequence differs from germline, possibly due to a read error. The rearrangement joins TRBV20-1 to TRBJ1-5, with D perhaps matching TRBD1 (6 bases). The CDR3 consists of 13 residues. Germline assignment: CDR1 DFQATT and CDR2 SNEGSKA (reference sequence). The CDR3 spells CSSSQGQGQPQHF. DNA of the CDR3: TGCAGTTCTAGTCAGGGGCAGGGTCAGCCCCAGCATTTT.

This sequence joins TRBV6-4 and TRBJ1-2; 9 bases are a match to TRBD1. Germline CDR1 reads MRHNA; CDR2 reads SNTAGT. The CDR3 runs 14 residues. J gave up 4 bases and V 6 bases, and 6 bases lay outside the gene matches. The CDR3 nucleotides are TGTGCCAGCAGCGCCGGGACAGGGTCCTATGGCTACACCTTC. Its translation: CASSAGTGSYGYTF.

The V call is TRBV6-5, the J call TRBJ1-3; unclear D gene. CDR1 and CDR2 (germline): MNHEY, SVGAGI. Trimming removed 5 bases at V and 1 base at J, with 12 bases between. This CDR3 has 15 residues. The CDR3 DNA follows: TGTGCCAGCAGTACCCGACCCTATTCTGGAAACACCATATATTTT. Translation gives CASSTRPYSGNTIYF.

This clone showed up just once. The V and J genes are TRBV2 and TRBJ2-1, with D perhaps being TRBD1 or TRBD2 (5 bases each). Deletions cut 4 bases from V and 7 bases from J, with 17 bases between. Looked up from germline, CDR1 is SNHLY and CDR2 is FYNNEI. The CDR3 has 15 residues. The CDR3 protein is CASSGWDRGPNEQFF. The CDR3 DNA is TGTGCCAGCAGTGGTTGGGACCGCGGCCCTAATGAGCAGTTCTTC.

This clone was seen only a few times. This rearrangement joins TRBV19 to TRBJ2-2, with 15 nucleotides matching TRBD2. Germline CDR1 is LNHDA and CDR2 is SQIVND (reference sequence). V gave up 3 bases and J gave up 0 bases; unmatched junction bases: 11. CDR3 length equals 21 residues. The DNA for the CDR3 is TGTGCCAGTAGTATGGAGGGACTAGCGGGAGGCACGGGAACGAACACCGGGGAGCTGTTTTTT. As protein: CASSMEGLAGGTGTNTGELFF.

CDR3 nucleotide sequence: TGTGCCAGCAGTTTTCCTGGAAACACCATATATTTT. Its translation is CASSFPGNTIYF. This chain connects TRBV28 to TRBJ1-3; D not resolved. The CDR3 has 12 amino acids. The germline V and J ends were trimmed by 3 bases and 2 bases, with 2 bases remaining between them. Germline-derived CDR1 and CDR2 are MDHEN and SYDVKM.

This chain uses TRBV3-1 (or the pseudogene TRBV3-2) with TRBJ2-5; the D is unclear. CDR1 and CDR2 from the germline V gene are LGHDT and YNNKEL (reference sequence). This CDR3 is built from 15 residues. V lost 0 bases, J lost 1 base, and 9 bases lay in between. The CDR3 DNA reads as TGTGCCAGCAGCCAAGATTCGGGTTTCCAAGAGACCCAGTACTTC. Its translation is CASSQDSGFQETQYF.

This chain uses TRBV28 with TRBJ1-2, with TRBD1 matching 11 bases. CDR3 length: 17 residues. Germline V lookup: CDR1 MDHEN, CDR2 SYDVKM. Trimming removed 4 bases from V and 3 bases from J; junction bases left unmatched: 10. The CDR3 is CASSSGGQGGIYYGYTF. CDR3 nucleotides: TGTGCCAGCAGTTCGGGGGGACAGGGGGGAATCTACTATGGCTACACCTTC.

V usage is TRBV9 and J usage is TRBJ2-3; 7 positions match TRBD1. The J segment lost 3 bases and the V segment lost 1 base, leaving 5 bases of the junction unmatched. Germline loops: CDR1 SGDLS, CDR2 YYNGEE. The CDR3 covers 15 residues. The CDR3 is CASSVWDRYTDTQYF. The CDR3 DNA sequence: TGTGCCAGCAGCGTATGGGACAGATATACAGATACGCAGTATTTT.

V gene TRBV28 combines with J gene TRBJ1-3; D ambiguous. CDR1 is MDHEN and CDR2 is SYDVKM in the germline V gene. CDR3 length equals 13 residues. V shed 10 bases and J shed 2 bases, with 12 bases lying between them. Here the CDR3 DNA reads TGTGCCACCCGCGACGTTGCTGGAAACACCATATATTTT. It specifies CATRDVAGNTIYF.

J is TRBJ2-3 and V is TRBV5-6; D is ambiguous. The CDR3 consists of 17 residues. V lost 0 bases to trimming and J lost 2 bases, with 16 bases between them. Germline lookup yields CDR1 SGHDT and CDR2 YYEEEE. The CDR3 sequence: CASSLATVPLSTDTQYF. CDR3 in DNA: TGTGCCAGCAGCTTGGCCACCGTACCCCTCTCCACAGATACGCAGTATTTT.

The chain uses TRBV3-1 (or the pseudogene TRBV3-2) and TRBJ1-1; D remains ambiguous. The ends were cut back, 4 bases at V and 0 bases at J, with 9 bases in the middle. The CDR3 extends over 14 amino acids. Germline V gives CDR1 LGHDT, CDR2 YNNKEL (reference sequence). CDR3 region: CASSLRTVNTEAFF. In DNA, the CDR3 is TGTGCCAGCAGCCTCCGAACAGTGAACACTGAAGCTTTCTTT.

CDR3 DNA: TGTGCCAGCAGCTGGGGACTGACGGGTGAGCAGTTCTTC. It encodes CASSWGLTGEQFF. The genes are TRBV14 and TRBJ2-1, with D maybe TRBD2 (6 bases). Germline V gene data show CDR1 as SGHDN and CDR2 as FVKESK. With 5 bases removed from V and 9 bases from J, the gap between germline ends came to 14 bases. The CDR3 is 13 residues long. The full variable domain, rest sourced from reference TRBV14 and TRBJ2-1, is EAGVTQFPSHSVIEKGQTVTLRCDPISGHDNLYWYRRVMGKEIKFLLHFVKESKQDESGMPNNRFLAERTGGTYSTLKVQPAELEDSGVYFCASSWGLTGEQFFGPGTRLTVL.

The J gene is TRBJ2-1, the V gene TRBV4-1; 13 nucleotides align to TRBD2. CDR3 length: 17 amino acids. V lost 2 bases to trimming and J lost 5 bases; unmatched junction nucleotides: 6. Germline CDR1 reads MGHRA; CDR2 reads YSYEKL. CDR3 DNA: TGCGCCAGCAGCCAATCAGGGGGGACTAGCGGGAACAATGAGCAGTTCTTC. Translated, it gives CASSQSGGTSGNNEQFF.

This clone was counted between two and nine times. CDR3 sequence (DNA): TGTGCCAGCAGTTTAGCCGGTCGCGCTGAAGCTTTCTTT. This encodes CASSLAGRAEAFF. The V call is TRBV28, the J call TRBJ1-1; D gene ambiguous. V was clipped by 2 bases and J by 6 bases, with 10 bases between them. The CDR3 spans 13 residues. Germline V gene data show CDR1 as MDHEN and CDR2 as SYDVKM.